The present TCR beta chain was sequenced within a study of CD8 T cells in Susac syndrome. CDR3 size: 15 residues. Trimming took 6 bases from V and 1 from J, leaving 13 bases between them. Germline V gene lookup returns CDR1 SGHTA and CDR2 FQGNSA. Reverse transcription of about 0.45 to 1 ug RNA was carried out with random hexamers. TCRdb fed the immunoSEQ multiplex PCR reads into MiXCR, producing one record per CDR3 protein. Of a few hundred thousand distinct CDR3 sequences in the sample, 90% to 95% were seen once. CD8+ and CD4+ T cells from blood underwent TCR beta sequencing. Sequencing was performed on CD4+ T cells from PBMCs. The chain has TRBV7-2 and TRBJ2-1, with a weak D call TRBD1 (6 bases). The clonotype was recovered from a human donor with multiple sclerosis. This chain's CDR3 is CASRRSTGSYNEQFF. In DNA, the CDR3 is TGTGCCAGCAGACGCTCGACAGGATCCTACAATGAGCAGTTCTTC.